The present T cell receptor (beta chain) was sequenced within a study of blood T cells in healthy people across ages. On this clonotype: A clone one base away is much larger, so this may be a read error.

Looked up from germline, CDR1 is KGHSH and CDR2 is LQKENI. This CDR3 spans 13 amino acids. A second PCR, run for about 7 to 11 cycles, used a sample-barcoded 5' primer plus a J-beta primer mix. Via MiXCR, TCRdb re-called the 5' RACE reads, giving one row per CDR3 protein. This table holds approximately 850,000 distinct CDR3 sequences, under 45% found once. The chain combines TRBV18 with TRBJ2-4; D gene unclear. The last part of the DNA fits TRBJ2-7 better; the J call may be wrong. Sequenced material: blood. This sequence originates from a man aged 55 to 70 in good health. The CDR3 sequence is CASSQNQDDEQYF. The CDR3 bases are TGTGCCAGCTCCCAGAACCAGGATGACGAGCAGTACTTC.